The source of this T cell receptor (beta chain) is a study of blood T cells in healthy people across ages. Overall study findings and caveats: Donor CMV status was unknown, possibly confounding expanded clonotype changes.

Losses at the gene ends were 2 bases for V and 2 bases for J; bases not matched to a gene: 7. Germline CDR1 is SGHKS and CDR2 is YYEKEE (reference sequence). The CDR3 is made up of 15 amino acids. A J-beta primer mix and a sample-barcoded 5' primer were used in a second PCR of roughly 6 to 11 cycles. From the 5' RACE reads, TCRdb called clonotypes with MiXCR, one entry per CDR3 protein. The table has around 650,000 distinct CDR3 sequences, around 43% seen once; the top ten hold approximately 31%. This clonotype has just a few counts. What it binds is not known. V gene TRBV5-5 combines with J gene TRBJ2-7, with 7 bases identical to TRBD1. The TCR sequence derives from a man at least 80 years old in good health. Sequencing was done on a sample of blood. The CDR3 DNA reads as TGTGCCAGCAGCTTACTAGGACAGGCAACCTACGAGCAGTACTTC. This sequence encodes CASSLLGQATYEQYF.